The 5 T cell receptor beta chains given below trace back to one sample, sequenced in a study of blood T cell repertoires in COVID-19. The assay was immunoSEQ multiplex PCR, and TCRdb's table has in-frame clones only and misses some. Among about 130,000 clones, approximately 86% were seen once, and the ten largest hold around 2.5%. The material sequenced was PBMCs or T cells enriched from blood (not recorded which). The receptors stem from a woman aged 50 to 60 who had recovered from COVID-19.

In nucleotides, the CDR3 is TGCGCCAGCAGCCAAGAGGGGGGACAGCCGAACACTGAAGCTTTCTTT. It translates to CASSQEGGQPNTEAFF. This chain connects TRBV4-1 to TRBJ1-1, with 7 bases aligning to TRBD1. J gave up 1 base and V 0 bases, and 5 bases lay outside the gene matches. Germline V lookup: CDR1 MGHRA, CDR2 YSYEKL. The CDR3 contains 16 residues.

The chain recombines TRBV27 with TRBJ2-3; 10 bases line up with TRBD2. V gave up 8 bases and J gave up 3 bases; unmatched junction bases: 2. The CDR3 covers 13 residues. Per the germline V gene, CDR1 is MNHEY and CDR2 is SMNVEV (reference sequence). CDR3 nucleotides: TGTGCCAGCGGAGCGGGGGGGACAGATACGCAGTATTTT. It codes for CASGAGGTDTQYF.

The gene calls are TRBV2 and TRBJ1-2; 8 bases map to TRBD1. Germline loops: CDR1 SNHLY, CDR2 FYNNEI. The CDR3 has 15 amino acids. The trim removed 6 bases at V and 8 bases at J, leaving 14 bases unmatched. The CDR3 region is CASRVRQGPEVGYTF. In DNA, the CDR3 is TGTGCCAGCAGGGTTAGACAGGGGCCAGAGGTCGGCTACACCTTC.

This chain uses TRBV9 with TRBJ2-4; 7 bases are a match to TRBD1. Trimming took 3 bases from V and 1 from J; bases not matched to a gene: 4. The CDR3 is 15 residues long. The germline V gene has CDR1 SGDLS and CDR2 YYNGEE. The DNA for the CDR3 is TGTGCCAGCAGCGAAACAGGGGTGGCCAAAAACATTCAGTACTTC. It translates to CASSETGVAKNIQYF.

This clone was found once. This chain links TRBV2 with TRBJ1-5; possible D gene TRBD1, 5 bases. The CDR3 covers 15 residues. Trimming took off 5 bases at V and 3 bases at J, with 14 bases between the two ends. CDR1 and CDR2 from the germline V gene are SNHLY and FYNNEI. This CDR3 reads CASSLRQNPNQPQHF. The CDR3, as DNA: TGTGCCAGCAGTTTGAGACAGAATCCCAATCAGCCCCAGCATTTT. The full variable domain, its missing parts supplied by reference TRBV2 and TRBJ1-5, is EPEVTQTPSHQVTQMGQEVILRCVPISNHLYFYWYRQILGQKVEFLVSFYNNEISEKSEIFDDQFSVERPDGSNFTLKIRSTKLEDSAMYFCASSLRQNPNQPQHFGDGTRLSIL.